The T cell receptor beta chain under discussion was sequenced for a study of T cells in localized non-small cell lung cancer. Broader study findings: In adjacent lung appeared a median about 58 of the top 100 tumor clones. Since sequencing was restricted to only one region of the tumor, intratumor heterogeneity remains a possibility.

Germline V CDR1 and CDR2: SGHDT, YYEEEE. The germline V and J ends were trimmed by 5 bases and 0 bases, with 12 bases remaining between them. CDR3 length: 15 amino acids. Clones were sequenced by immunoSEQ multiplex PCR, and TCRdb holds only the in-frame ones, with some missing. The sample lists approximately 43,000 clones; about nine tenths were seen once. A word on this clone: What it binds is not known.

The chain is built from TRBV5-6 and TRBJ2-1; TRBD1 is a possible D gene (6 bases). This clonotype was sampled from a female donor aged 60 or older with stage I squamous cell lung carcinoma. The sample was peripheral blood, taken before any cancer treatment. The CDR3 nucleotides read TGTGCCAGCAGAAGGGACATAAGCTCCTACAATGAGCAGTTCTTC. Protein product: CASRRDISSYNEQFF.